This T cell receptor beta chain came from a study of siplizumab effects on memory and regulatory T cells. Whole-study results and caveats: Siplizumab produced a significant drop in alloreactive sequences attributable to unstimulated CD4+ memory cells.

Germline V gene data show CDR1 as MNHEY and CDR2 as SVGAGI. This CDR3 comprises 13 residues. V was cut by 8 bases and J by 0 bases, with 9 bases left in between. In regard to this clone: As yet, its antigen is unknown.

Profiled with immunoSEQ multiplex PCR; TCRdb holds only in-frame clones, not every one. The repertoire holds approximately 100,000 clones, with about 91% as singletons. The material sequenced was CD4+ T cells sorted from blood. V and J are TRBV6-5 and TRBJ2-3, with D uncertain. The sequence was obtained from a human donor in good health. Some clones in this sample may be carry-over from other donors' samples. CDR3 protein: CASGLPSTDTQYF. The CDR3 nucleotides are TGTGCCAGCGGCTTACCTAGCACAGATACGCAGTATTTT.